The T cell receptor beta chain under discussion was sequenced for a study of a mutant IDH1 vaccine in newly diagnosed glioma. Clones were sequenced by immunoSEQ multiplex PCR, and TCRdb holds only the in-frame ones, with some missing. The sample contains 20,000 to 25,000 clones, about 85% of which appear only once. In germline, CDR1 is SGHRS, CDR2 YFSETQ. This CDR3 region has 13 residues. V was clipped by 3 bases and J by 8 bases; unmatched bases: 6. The time point here: baseline, week 1 (first vaccination visit). Stated treatment: pre-vaccination baseline after standard-of-care therapy. This TCR was recovered from a man in his forties or fifties with glioma. The sequencing here drew on PBMCs, taken from a glioma patient treated with radiotherapy, temozolomide or both. The V and J genes are TRBV5-1 and TRBJ1-1; 8 bases align to TRBD1. Here the CDR3 DNA reads TGCGCCAGCAGCTGGGACAGGATTGCAGAAGCTTTCTTT. Protein product: CASSWDRIAEAFF.